This T cell receptor (beta chain) was recorded in a study of T cell responses to AZD1222 COVID-19 vaccine. General study findings and limits: Donors were mostly white British, more females; clonal diversity possibly underestimated. All repertoire sampling was performed exclusively after the peak T cell response. Spike-specific TCR breadth and depth were elevated following two AZD1222 doses. Across the whole spike, CD4 TCRs peaked at regions 160-218 and 743-854.

Trimming stripped 2 bases from V and 9 bases from J, with 9 bases between. CDR1 SGHNT and CDR2 YENEEA come from the germline V gene. The CDR3 sequence is 12 residues long. Profiling relied on immunoSEQ multiplex PCR, and the TCRdb table lists in-frame clones only, not all of them. Of 130,000 or so clones in the sample, around 90% are singletons; the top ten hold roughly 4%. In the case of this clone: Its antigen remains unidentified.

The sequence was obtained from an adult who received the AZD1222 COVID-19 vaccine. The chain couples TRBV11-3 to TRBJ2-3, with D uncertain. The material was peripheral blood, obtained 28 days after the second AZD1222 dose. This CDR3 is CASSLRVGTQYF. DNA for the CDR3: TGTGCCAGCAGCTTAAGAGTGGGCACGCAGTATTTT.